A selection of T cell receptor beta chains follows, all from one sample in a study of cytomegalovirus exposure and HLA in healthy donors. TCRdb keeps only in-frame clones here, not all; method: immunoSEQ multiplex PCR. This sample lists some 110,000 clones; its ten largest clones have more than 3.5%. The sample consisted of PBMCs. These receptors originate from a man aged 25-45 years in good health and CMV-seronegative. The CDR3 runs from the conserved cysteine through the conserved F or W. D genes are given only for firm matches.

d_call	v_call	j_call	cdr3_nt	cdr3_aa
TRBD1	TRBV18	TRBJ2-7	TGTGCCAGCTCACCGGGCGGACAGGGGAAGAAGGGCGAGCAGTACTTC	CASSPGGQGKKGEQYF
-	TRBV6-5	TRBJ1-1	TGTGCCAGCAGTTACACCGACTGGAACACTGAAGCTTTCTTT	CASSYTDWNTEAFF
TRBD1	TRBV5-1	TRBJ2-7	TGCGCCAGCAGCTCGGGACAGGGGAGCTACGAGCAGTACTTC	CASSSGQGSYEQYF
TRBD2	TRBV5-1	TRBJ2-1	TGCGCCAGCAGCACCGCTAGCGGGGGGGCTAATGAGCAGTTCTTC	CASSTASGGANEQFF
-	TRBV15	TRBJ1-4	TGTGCCACCAGGAGATTGGCGGCTATTAATGAAAAACTGTTTTTT	CATRRLAAINEKLFF
TRBD2	TRBV5-4	TRBJ2-5	TGTGCCAGCAGCTCGGGAGGGGGGCGGTTAGAGACCCAGTACTTC	CASSSGGGRLETQYF
TRBD2	TRBV5-1	TRBJ2-2	TGCGCCAGCAGCCCCGGACTAGCGGGGGTCACCGGGGAGCTGTTTTTT	CASSPGLAGVTGELFF
-	TRBV7-9	TRBJ1-5	TGTGCCAGCAGCTTAGCTACAGTGGGCAATCAGCCCCAGCATTTT	CASSLATVGNQPQHF
-	TRBV27	TRBJ1-5	TGTGCCAGCAGTTTGTGGGGGGGGAATCAGCCCCAGCATTTT	CASSLWGGNQPQHF
TRBD1	TRBV7-9	TRBJ1-4	TGTGCCAGCAGCCCATGGGACAGGAGGAATGAAAAACTGTTTTTT	CASSPWDRRNEKLFF
TRBD1	TRBV5-4	TRBJ1-2	TGTGCCAGCAGGCAAGGACAGGGGAACTATGGCTACACCTTC	CASRQGQGNYGYTF
TRBD1	TRBV15	TRBJ2-1	TGTGCCACCAGCACACGGGACAGGTCGGGATACAATGAGCAGTTCTTC	CATSTRDRSGYNEQFF
TRBD2	TRBV12-5	TRBJ2-7	TGTGCTAGTGGTTTCCCGGGACTAGCTATCCAGTATTTCAGCTCCTACGAGCAGTACTTC	CASGFPGLAIQYFSSYEQYF
TRBD1	TRBV6-1	TRBJ2-4	TGTGCCAGCAGTGACCAGGACAGGGCCCCCTATTTAGCCAAAAACATTCAGTACTTC	CASSDQDRAPYLAKNIQYF
-	TRBV5-4	TRBJ2-7	TGTGCCAGCAGCTTGGGACAGACCCCCTACGAGCAGTACTTC	CASSLGQTPYEQYF
TRBD1	TRBV30	TRBJ2-1	TGTGCCTGGAGTGTTGACGGACAGGGGGGGAATGAGCAGTTCTTC	CAWSVDGQGGNEQFF
-	TRBV19	TRBJ1-1	TGTGCCAGTACCCTGGGGGGGAACACTGAAGCTTTCTTT	CASTLGGNTEAFF
-	TRBV28	TRBJ2-7	TGTGCCAGCGGTACAGGAAACTCCTACGAGCAGTACTTC	CASGTGNSYEQYF
-	TRBV7-2	TRBJ1-3	TGTGCCAGCAGCTCTCGCAGGTCTGGAAACACCATATATTTT	CASSSRRSGNTIYF
TRBD1	TRBV7-9	TRBJ1-5	TGTGCCAGCAGCTTAGGGACAGGGGTGAGTAAAAGCAATCAGCCCCAGCATTTT	CASSLGTGVSKSNQPQHF
TRBD2	TRBV19	TRBJ2-1	TGTGCCAGTAGTATATATCGGACTAGCGGGGGGCATAATGAGCAGTTCTTC	CASSIYRTSGGHNEQFF
TRBD1	TRBV7-2	TRBJ1-1	TGTGCCAGCAGCTCGGACAGGGCCCTCACTGAAGCTTTCTTT	CASSSDRALTEAFF
TRBD1	TRBV7-8	TRBJ2-5	TGTGCCAGCAGCTCCGCCGGGACAGGGGCGCTAGGACGAGAGACCCAGTACTTC	CASSSAGTGALGRETQYF
-	TRBV28	TRBJ2-7	TGTGCCAGCAGTCTGTTATACGAGCAGTACTTC	CASSLLYEQYF
-	TRBV10-3	TRBJ2-7	TGTGCCATCAGTGAGTCTAGGGGAACTTCCTACGAGCAGTACTTC	CAISESRGTSYEQYF
-	TRBV7-9	TRBJ1-6	TGTGCCAGCAGCTTAGCAGGGGGACCGAATTCACCCCTCCACTTT	CASSLAGGPNSPLHF
-	TRBV11-3	TRBJ2-5	TGTGCCAGCAGCTTAGGAGGACAAAGGCGAGAGACCCAGTACTTC	CASSLGGQRRETQYF
TRBD1	TRBV5-6	TRBJ2-1	TGTGCCAGCAACTTAGGGGGCAGCTCCTACAATGAGCAGTTCTTC	CASNLGGSSYNEQFF
-	TRBV5-6	TRBJ1-1	TGTGCCAGCAGCTTGGAACAGGCTGGCACTGAAGCTTTCTTT	CASSLEQAGTEAFF
TRBD1	TRBV12-5	TRBJ1-1	TGTGCTAGTGGCCCAGGGGGTATGAACACTGAAGCTTTCTTT	CASGPGGMNTEAFF
TRBD1	TRBV6-5	TRBJ2-7	TGTGCCAGCAGCGGGACAGGGGGCCTCTACGAGCAGTACTTC	CASSGTGGLYEQYF
TRBD2	TRBV7-2	TRBJ2-1	TGTGCCAGCAGCTTCGAGACTAGCGGGGGTTTCCGATTCTTC	CASSFETSGGFRFF
-	TRBV6-1	TRBJ1-1	TGTGCCAGCAGTTATAACGGGAACACTGAAGCTTTCTTT	CASSYNGNTEAFF
-	TRBV6-5	TRBJ2-7	TGTGCCAGCAGTTCAATTTACGAGCAGTACTTC	CASSSIYEQYF
-	TRBV5-6	TRBJ1-2	TGTGCCAGCAGCTCAGCAGGGGCGACTTCTAACTATGGCTACACCTTC	CASSSAGATSNYGYTF